A single sample is the source of the 13 T cell receptor beta chains below, sequenced in a study of beta chain features in type 1 diabetes. Expressed TCRB transcripts were sequenced because the entire RNA isolate underwent reverse transcription. Method: immunoSEQ multiplex PCR; TCRdb's copy keeps in-frame clones and lacks some. Altogether under 500,000 clones are present, 30% being singletons, with the ten largest covering more than 0.055%. The sample comprised naive CD4+ T cells from blood. These receptors were collected from a man in his late teens or twenties in good health.

The chain joins TRBV7-9 to TRBJ2-2; no clear D. CDR1 is SEHNR, CDR2 FQNEAQ, per germline (reference sequence). V was clipped by 2 bases and J by 3 bases, with 13 bases between them. This CDR3 spans 16 amino acids. The CDR3 protein is CASSLSAYDDTGELFF. CDR3 bases: TGTGCCAGCAGCTTAAGTGCTTATGATGACACCGGGGAGCTGTTTTTT.

The chain joins TRBV30 to TRBJ2-7; 9 bases fit TRBD2. The J segment lost 3 bases and the V segment lost 3 bases, leaving 12 bases of the junction unmatched. The CDR3 spans 16 residues. The V gene's germline CDR1 is GTSNPN and CDR2 SVGIG (reference sequence). The CDR3 DNA reads TGTGCCTGGAGACCCCTTTTAGCGGGGGTGTACTACGAGCAGTACTTC. Its protein is CAWRPLLAGVYYEQYF.

The rearrangement joins TRBV18 to TRBJ2-1, with 10 bases that match TRBD2. Germline CDR1 KGHSH, CDR2 LQKENI. V lost 3 bases, J lost 7 bases, and 6 bases stayed unmatched. This CDR3 contains 15 residues. CDR3 coding DNA: TGTGCCAGCTCACCTCTAGCGGGAGAGGGAAATGAGCAGTTCTTC. Protein product: CASSPLAGEGNEQFF.

This clone showed up just a few times. The gene calls are TRBV29-1 and TRBJ2-5; 12 bases are a match to TRBD2. The CDR3 runs 13 residues. V shed 7 bases and J 4 bases; nucleotides not matched to a gene: 4. Germline assignment: CDR1 SQVTM and CDR2 ANQGSEA. The CDR3 coding sequence is TGCAGCGATACACTAGCGGGAGGAGAGACCCAGTACTTC. It yields the protein CSDTLAGGETQYF.

This clone appeared a few times. J is TRBJ2-7 and V is TRBV29-1, with D tentatively TRBD1 or TRBD2 (5 bases each). CDR1 is SQVTM, CDR2 ANQGSEA, per germline. There are 13 residues in the CDR3. With 6 bases removed from V and 10 bases from J, the gap between germline ends came to 22 bases. CDR3 residues: CSVVNGASWLQYF. The CDR3 coding sequence is TGCAGCGTCGTGAACGGGGCTAGCTGGCTTCAGTACTTC.

This clone was seen only a few times. V and J are TRBV30 and TRBJ1-5; D not resolved. From germline, CDR1 is GTSNPN and CDR2 SVGIG (reference sequence). The CDR3 has 13 amino acids. With 2 bases removed from V and 4 bases from J, the gap between germline ends came to 9 bases. CDR3 sequence reads: CAWSNLPNQPQHF. In nucleotides, the CDR3 is TGTGCCTGGAGTAATCTCCCAAATCAGCCCCAGCATTTT.

The chain couples TRBV30 to TRBJ1-2; the D gene is possibly TRBD1 (5 bases). The V and J ends lost 3 bases and 6 bases respectively, with 14 bases between them. The CDR3 consists of 13 residues. The germline CDR1 and CDR2 sequences are GTSNPN and SVGIG (reference sequence). The CDR3 region is CAWRIQGGHGYTF. The CDR3, as DNA: TGTGCCTGGAGGATCCAGGGCGGACATGGCTACACCTTC.

This clone was observed a few times. The chain joins TRBV4-3 to TRBJ2-5, with 9 bases lining up with TRBD2. V lost 0 bases to trimming and J lost 5 bases; unmatched junction nucleotides: 10. Germline V lookup: CDR1 LGHNA, CDR2 YSLEER. This CDR3 is built from 17 residues. The CDR3 DNA follows: TGCGCCAGCAGCCAAGATATGGGGCTAGCGGGAAGGGAGACCCAGTACTTC. Translating it yields CASSQDMGLAGRETQYF.

The chain employs TRBV7-9 and TRBJ2-1; tentative D call: TRBD2 (5 bases). The V end was cut by 1 base, the J end by 8 bases, with 9 bases between. Germline CDR1 reads SEHNR; CDR2 reads FQNEAQ (reference sequence). The CDR3 spans 13 residues. CDR3 region: CASSLVGVDEQFF. DNA for the CDR3: TGTGCCAGCAGCTTAGTCGGGGTGGATGAGCAGTTCTTC.

This rearrangement joins TRBV18 to TRBJ2-7, with D possibly matching TRBD2 (6 bases). This CDR3 region has 13 residues. Between the trimmed V and J ends, which lost 1 base and 4 bases, there was a span of 8 bases. The germline V gene has CDR1 KGHSH and CDR2 LQKENI. The CDR3 spells CASSPREVYEQYF. The DNA for the CDR3 is TGTGCCAGCTCACCACGGGAGGTTTACGAGCAGTACTTC. The full variable domain, in which reference TRBV18 and TRBJ2-7 provide the parts outside the CDR3, is NAGVMQNPRHLVRRRGQEARLRCSPMKGHSHVYWYRQLPEEGLKFMVYLQKENIIDESGMPKERFSAEFPKEGPSILRIQQVVRGDSAAYFCASSPREVYEQYFGPGTRLTVT.

In this sample, this clone turned up a few times. The chain recombines TRBV30 with TRBJ1-2; TRBD1 matches 9 bases. V lost 4 bases to trimming and J lost 8 bases; unmatched junction nucleotides: 14. The CDR3 consists of 15 residues. CDR1 and CDR2 (germline): GTSNPN, SVGIG (reference sequence). The CDR3 here is CAWTIGPGQGNGYTF. DNA of the CDR3: TGTGCCTGGACGATTGGTCCGGGACAGGGTAACGGCTACACCTTC.

With respect to this clone: The sample contains more than one DNA sequence encoding this CDR3. This rearrangement joins TRBV11-2 to TRBJ2-3; D is uncertain. Germline-derived CDR1 and CDR2 are SGHAT and FQNNGV. Deletions cut 1 base from V and 0 bases from J, with 5 bases between. This CDR3 is 14 amino acids long. CDR3 nucleotide sequence: TGTGCCAGCAGCTTAGGCCGCAGCACAGATACGCAGTATTTT. Protein sequence: CASSLGRSTDTQYF.

This rearrangement joins TRBV28 to TRBJ2-1; 7 bases match TRBD1. Germline CDR1 is MDHEN and CDR2 is SYDVKM. The CDR3 runs to 13 residues. V lost 8 bases and J lost 7; bases outside the gene matches: 8. The CDR3 coding sequence is TGTGCCAGCTCCGAGGGACAGCGGAATGAGCAGTTCTTC. It is translated as CASSEGQRNEQFF.